This TCR beta chain is drawn from a study of blood T cell repertoires in COVID-19. There are 14 residues in the CDR3. Trimming stripped 10 bases from V and 0 bases from J, with 13 bases between. The germline CDR1 and CDR2 sequences are MDHEN and SYDVKM. In the source study's methods: Estimation of nucleated cell counts relied on the amplification of reference gene primers. This table comes from immunoSEQ multiplex PCR, and its TCRdb copy is limited to in-frame clones, with some not included. V and J calls and clone size are those listed in that table; D and trimming were worked out from the DNA. Of about 180,000 clones listed, approximately 80% were seen once; the top ten hold 6.5% to 8.5%.

Source material: peripheral blood. This receptor was obtained from a woman in her 40s with COVID-19, enrolled during active disease. V is TRBV28 and J is TRBJ2-4; D is unresolved. CDR3 in DNA: TGTGCCACAATGACACGTCTAGCCAAAAACATTCAGTACTTC. It translates to CATMTRLAKNIQYF.